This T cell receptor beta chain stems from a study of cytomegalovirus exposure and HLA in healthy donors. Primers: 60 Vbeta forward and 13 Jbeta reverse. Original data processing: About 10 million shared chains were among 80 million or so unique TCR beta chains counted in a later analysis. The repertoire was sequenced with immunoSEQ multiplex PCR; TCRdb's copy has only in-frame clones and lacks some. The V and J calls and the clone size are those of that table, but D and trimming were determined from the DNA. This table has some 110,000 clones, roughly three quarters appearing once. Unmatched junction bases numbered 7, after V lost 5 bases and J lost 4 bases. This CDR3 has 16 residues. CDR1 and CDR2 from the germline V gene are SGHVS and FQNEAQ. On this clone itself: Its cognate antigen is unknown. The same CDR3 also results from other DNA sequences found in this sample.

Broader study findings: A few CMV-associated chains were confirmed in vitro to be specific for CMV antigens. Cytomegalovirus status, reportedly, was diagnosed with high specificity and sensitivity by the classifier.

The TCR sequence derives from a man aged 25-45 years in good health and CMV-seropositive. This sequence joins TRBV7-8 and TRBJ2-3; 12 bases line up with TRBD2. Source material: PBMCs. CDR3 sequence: CASSPRLAGVPDTQYF. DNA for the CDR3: TGTGCCAGCAGCCCAAGACTAGCGGGAGTGCCAGATACGCAGTATTTT. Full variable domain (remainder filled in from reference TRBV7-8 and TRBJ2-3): GAGVSQSPRYKVAKRGQDVALRCDPISGHVSLFWYQQALGQGPEFLTYFQNEAQLDKSGLPSDRFFAERPEGSVSTLKIQRTQQEDSAVYLCASSPRLAGVPDTQYFGPGTRLTVL.